Sequencing of this TCR beta chain was carried out in a study of blood T cell repertoires in COVID-19. As for the study in general: Italy, Spain and the United States were the sources of the convalescent and acute COVID-19 samples. Sources were T cells, B-cell-depleted T cells, or PBMCs; the material itself was cDNA or gDNA.

This CDR3 comprises 14 residues. Per the germline V gene, CDR1 is LGHNA and CDR2 is YNFKEQ. Trimming pared 4 bases from V and 8 bases from J, leaving 17 bases between. Per the original methods: The assay estimated nucleated cells by amplifying reference gene primers. TCRdb keeps only in-frame clones here, not all; method: immunoSEQ multiplex PCR. For V, J and clone size, that table is used; D and trimming come from the DNA. The sample consists of some 150,000 clones, roughly four fifths of them appearing once. Sequencing was done on a sample of peripheral blood. The receptor was derived from a woman of 80 years or more with active or convalescent COVID-19. The V and J genes are TRBV4-2 and TRBJ1-2, with D unclear. The CDR3 sequence: CASSPRGQAGGYTF. CDR3 DNA: TGTGCCAGCAGCCCCAGAGGGCAGGCGGGCGGCTACACCTTC.